One and the same sample provided the 18 T cell receptor beta chains below, sequenced in a study of shared clonotypes between healthy human individuals. Profiled with immunoSEQ multiplex PCR; TCRdb holds only in-frame clones, not every one. The sample has some 2.4 million clones; approximately 93% are singletons. The sample taken for sequencing was naive CD4+ T cells from PBMCs. This sample's subset: CD45RA+ positively selected. Every receptor here comes from a man aged 18 to 30 in good health. Some clones in this sample may be carry-over from other donors' samples.

The CDR3 here is CASSVGYLTGELFF. CDR3 sequence (DNA): TGTGCCAGCAGCGTTGGATACCTCACCGGGGAGCTGTTTTTT. The chain is built from TRBV9 and TRBJ2-2; D ambiguous. Trimming removed 2 bases at V and 4 bases at J, with 9 bases between. CDR1 SGDLS and CDR2 YYNGEE come from the germline V gene. The CDR3 sequence is 14 residues long.

J is TRBJ1-5 and V is TRBV10-2; the D is unclear. The CDR3 totals 12 residues. Germline CDR1 and CDR2: WSHSY and SAAADI. V gave up 3 bases and J gave up 6 bases, with 6 bases separating them. As DNA, the CDR3 is TGCGCCAGCAGTGATGTTCGTCAGCCCCAGCATTTT. This gives the protein CASSDVRQPQHF.

V usage is TRBV9 and J usage is TRBJ2-7; D is uncertain. The CDR3 is 14 amino acids. Trimming stripped 0 bases from V and 1 base from J, with 8 bases between. From germline, CDR1 is SGDLS and CDR2 YYNGEE. CDR3 sequence (DNA): TGTGCCAGCAGCGTAGGGTCTATTTCCTACGAGCAGTACTTC. Protein: CASSVGSISYEQYF.

This clone appeared a single time. The chain has TRBV7-9 and TRBJ2-3, with 13 bases matching TRBD2. The CDR3 spans 16 residues. V shed 5 bases, J shed 2 bases, and the junction held 4 bases outside the gene matches. Germline CDR1 is SEHNR and CDR2 is FQNEAQ (reference sequence). The CDR3 DNA sequence: TGTGCCAGCAGCCCGGGACTAGCGGGGTTCACAGATACGCAGTATTTT. Translated: CASSPGLAGFTDTQYF.

The V and J genes are TRBV5-4 and TRBJ2-7; 10 bases agree with TRBD2. Trimming cost V 1 base and J 2 bases; bases outside gene matches: 12. The CDR3 sequence is 18 residues long. Germline lookup yields CDR1 SGHNT and CDR2 YYREEE (reference sequence). The CDR3 nucleotides are TGTGCCAGCAGCTTGCGTAGTGGAGCGGGAGGGCCCACCTACGAGCAGTACTTC. Residues: CASSLRSGAGGPTYEQYF.

The V and J genes are TRBV10-1 and TRBJ1-3; the match to TRBD1 covers 7 bases. V trimming: 6 bases; J trimming: 4 bases; junction bases outside the gene matches: 9. The V gene's germline CDR1 is WNHNN and CDR2 SYGVQD (reference sequence). The CDR3 extends over 15 amino acids. The CDR3 DNA is TGCGCCAGCAGCGTCGACAGGGAAGAGGGAAACACCATATATTTT. Translation gives CASSVDREEGNTIYF.

Details on this clone: Other DNA sequences in the sample encode the same CDR3. The chain joins TRBV9 to TRBJ1-1, with no clear D. This CDR3 spans 14 amino acids. The germline V gene encodes CDR1 SGDLS and CDR2 YYNGEE. V was trimmed by 0 bases and J by 0 bases, leaving 6 bases between them. CDR3 bases: TGTGCCAGCAGCGTAGCTGGGATGAACACTGAAGCTTTCTTT. Encoded protein: CASSVAGMNTEAFF. The variable domain in full, completed from reference TRBV9 and TRBJ1-1, reads DSGVTQTPKHLITATGQRVTLRCSPRSGDLSVYWYQQSLDQGLQFLIQYYNGEERAKGNILERFSAQQFPDLHSELNLSSLELGDSALYFCASSVAGMNTEAFFGQGTRLTVV.

The J gene is TRBJ1-5, the V gene TRBV7-8, with D unclear. Deletions cut 5 bases from V and 8 bases from J, with 13 bases between. CDR1 SGHVS and CDR2 FQNEAQ come from the germline V gene. The CDR3 has 13 residues. This CDR3 is CASSPGPQEPQHF. Written as DNA, the CDR3 is TGTGCCAGCAGCCCCGGGCCTCAAGAGCCCCAGCATTTT.

The V call is TRBV11-2, the J call TRBJ2-5; D not resolved. The germline gives CDR1 SGHAT, CDR2 FQNNGV. The CDR3 runs 13 residues. V was clipped by 1 base and J by 5 bases, with 8 bases between them. The CDR3 DNA sequence: TGTGCCAGCAGCTTAGGTCGGCTCGAGACCCAGTACTTC. The encoded protein is CASSLGRLETQYF.

On this clone: The same CDR3 also results from other DNA sequences found in this sample. This chain uses TRBV6-6 with TRBJ1-2, with D perhaps matching TRBD1 (6 bases). Germline V gene data show CDR1 as MNHNY and CDR2 as SVGAGI (reference sequence). Trimming stripped 2 bases from V and 3 bases from J, with 16 bases between. The CDR3 runs 16 residues. CDR3 residues: CASSYPPGGAYYGYTF. Here the CDR3 DNA reads TGTGCCAGCAGTTACCCCCCGGGGGGGGCATACTATGGCTACACCTTC.

The gene calls are TRBV30 and TRBJ2-5; tentative D call: TRBD2 (6 bases). This CDR3 has 13 residues. Looked up from germline, CDR1 is GTSNPN and CDR2 is SVGIG (reference sequence). The V end lost 0 bases, the J end lost 5 bases, and 10 bases lay between the germline ends. CDR3 nucleotides: TGTGCCTGGAGTGTATGGGGGAGGGAGACCCAGTACTTC. This sequence encodes CAWSVWGRETQYF.

This clone was picked up one time. This sequence joins TRBV5-4 and TRBJ1-2; D is uncertain. This CDR3 is built from 16 residues. Trimming took 0 bases from V and 4 from J, leaving 16 bases between them. Germline V gives CDR1 SGHNT, CDR2 YYREEE (reference sequence). The CDR3 sequence is CASSLGAEKIVYGYTF. In DNA, the CDR3 is TGTGCCAGCAGCTTGGGTGCGGAAAAAATTGTCTATGGCTACACCTTC. The variable domain in full, completed from reference TRBV5-4 and TRBJ1-2, reads ETGVTQSPTHLIKTRGQQVTLRCSSQSGHNTVSWYQQALGQGPQFIFQYYREEENGRGNFPPRFSGLQFPNYSSELNVNALELDDSALYLCASSLGAEKIVYGYTFGSGTRLTVV.

This clone was picked up a small number of times. The rearrangement links TRBV6-4 to TRBJ1-5; D is ambiguous. Germline-derived CDR1 and CDR2 are MRHNA and SNTAGT. This CDR3 region has 13 residues. V was clipped by 10 bases and J by 3 bases, with 13 bases between them. The CDR3 loop is CATLRGLNQPQHF. The CDR3 DNA reads as TGTGCCACCCTTCGGGGTCTCAATCAGCCCCAGCATTTT.

This chain joins TRBV5-4 and TRBJ2-1; no firm D call. V lost 2 bases and J 5 bases, leaving 14 bases between the germline ends. This CDR3 is built from 15 residues. Germline CDR1 and CDR2: SGHNT and YYREEE (reference sequence). CDR3 DNA: TGTGCCAGCAGCTTTCAAAGCAAGTCCCACAATGAGCAGTTCTTC. This sequence encodes CASSFQSKSHNEQFF.

About this clone itself: Within the sample, other DNA sequences also encode this same CDR3. This chain connects TRBV28 to TRBJ1-2; tentative D call: TRBD1 (5 bases). This CDR3 spans 13 amino acids. Germline assignment: CDR1 MDHEN and CDR2 SYDVKM. Trimming took 8 bases from V and 2 from J, leaving 12 bases between them. CDR3 amino acids: CASRTGLNYGYTF. CDR3 DNA: TGTGCCAGCCGAACAGGATTGAACTATGGCTACACCTTC.

The chain links TRBV11-2 to TRBJ2-4; D gene uncertain. Trimming took 6 bases from V and 0 from J, leaving 15 bases between them. This CDR3 comprises 16 residues. Looked up from germline, CDR1 is SGHAT and CDR2 is FQNNGV. CDR3 bases: TGTGCCAGCAGACCCAGCCCACGGGTAGCCAAAAACATTCAGTACTTC. This encodes CASRPSPRVAKNIQYF.

The J gene is TRBJ1-1, the V gene TRBV7-3; D unclear. The CDR3 is made up of 16 amino acids. Looked up from germline, CDR1 is SGHTA and CDR2 is FQGTGA. The ends were cut back, 2 bases at V and 4 bases at J, with 17 bases in the middle. CDR3 sequence reads: CASSLSQVGAGTEAFF. CDR3 nucleotide sequence: TGTGCCAGCAGCTTATCGCAGGTCGGCGCAGGCACTGAAGCTTTCTTT.

As for this clone: Different DNA sequences within this sample yield the same CDR3. The V and J genes are TRBV28 and TRBJ1-5; D perhaps matches TRBD1 (6 bases). Trimming stripped 2 bases from V and 1 base from J, with 9 bases between. The germline V gene has CDR1 MDHEN and CDR2 SYDVKM. This CDR3 has 15 residues. The CDR3: CASSLRGRSNQPQHF. CDR3 coding DNA: TGTGCCAGCAGTTTAAGGGGGAGAAGCAATCAGCCCCAGCATTTT.